The sequence of this T cell receptor (beta chain) was determined in a study of blood T cell repertoires in COVID-19. Study-level background: Sites in the United States, Italy and Spain provided acute and convalescent COVID-19 samples.

TCRdb's copy holds only in-frame clones and misses some; the assay was immunoSEQ multiplex PCR. The data contain roughly 190,000 clones, 85% to 90% of them seen just once; the ten biggest clones take up 3% to 4%. The V gene's germline CDR1 is KGHDR and CDR2 SFDVKD. V lost 2 bases and J lost 4; bases outside the gene matches: 2. CDR3 length: 15 amino acids. The chain links TRBV24-1 to TRBJ1-1, with TRBD1 matching 11 bases. The specimen was peripheral blood. This receptor was identified in a man younger than 35 with active or convalescent COVID-19. CDR3 DNA sequence: TGTGCCACCAGTGATTCCGGGACAGGGGGCACTGAAGCTTTCTTT. It translates to CATSDSGTGGTEAFF.